One sample yielded the 10 T cell receptor beta chains listed below, sequenced in a study of cytomegalovirus exposure and HLA in healthy donors. The PCR made use of 60 Vbeta and 13 Jbeta primers. The repertoire was sequenced with immunoSEQ multiplex PCR; TCRdb's copy has only in-frame clones and lacks some. The repertoire has some 110,000 clones, under 70% of them found once; the top ten carry about 9%. Source material: PBMCs. The receptor set was obtained from a man aged 30-40 years in good health and CMV-seropositive.

In its sample, this clone was seen once. This rearrangement joins TRBV2 to TRBJ2-4; a weak D match, TRBD1 (6 bases). Trimming removed 3 bases from V and 0 bases from J, with 12 bases in between. CDR1 and CDR2 from the germline V gene are SNHLY and FYNNEI. The CDR3 runs 16 residues. CDR3 coding DNA: TGTGCCAGCAGTGAGGGGCGGACAGTAGCCAAAAACATTCAGTACTTC. Translating gives CASSEGRTVAKNIQYF.

This sequence joins TRBV23-1 and TRBJ1-1, with 9 bases lining up with TRBD1. TRBV23-1 has ORF status, its function being uncertain. The CDR3 contains 18 residues. With 4 bases clipped from V and 0 bases from J, the junction kept 12 bases outside the gene matches. CDR3 amino acids: CASSPLRTGACLNTEAFF. CDR3 coding DNA: TGCGCCAGCAGTCCCCTCCGGACAGGGGCCTGCCTGAACACTGAAGCTTTCTTT.

The V gene is TRBV7-2, the J gene TRBJ1-3, with TRBD1 identical over 7 bases. With V trimmed by 1 base and J by 2 bases, 2 bases remained unmatched. The CDR3 has 15 amino acids. The germline V gene encodes CDR1 SGHTA and CDR2 FQGNSA. CDR3: CASSLEGGTGNTIYF. The CDR3 region has the DNA TGTGCCAGCAGCTTAGAAGGGGGCACTGGAAACACCATATATTTT.

V is TRBV7-2 and J is TRBJ1-2; 8 bases are shared with TRBD1. Losses at the gene ends were 2 bases for V and 2 bases for J; bases not matched to a gene: 4. This CDR3 is 15 amino acids long. Germline V gene data show CDR1 as SGHTA and CDR2 as FQGNSA. The chain's CDR3 is CASSLRPGGNYGYTF. Here the CDR3 DNA reads TGTGCCAGCAGCTTACGGCCAGGGGGCAACTATGGCTACACCTTC.

V usage is TRBV5-1 and J usage is TRBJ2-4; 8 positions match TRBD2. V lost 0 bases to trimming and J lost 9 bases; unmatched junction nucleotides: 14. Germline CDR1 and CDR2: SGHRS and YFSETQ. The CDR3 is 17 amino acids. The CDR3 region is CASSLESGGALVGIQYF. The CDR3 DNA reads TGCGCCAGCAGCTTGGAATCGGGGGGGGCCCTTGTGGGCATTCAGTACTTC.

The chain couples TRBV6-6 to TRBJ2-2; 10 nucleotides line up with TRBD2. The germline V gene encodes CDR1 MNHNY and CDR2 SVGAGI (reference sequence). The CDR3 contains 16 residues. V dropped 0 bases and J dropped 4; count of bases not matched to a gene: 2. The CDR3 region has the DNA TGTGCCAGCAGTTACTCGCTAGCGGGAGTCACCGGGGAGCTGTTTTTT. This sequence encodes CASSYSLAGVTGELFF.

This clone was recorded a few times. CDR3 coding DNA: TGTGCCAGCAGTGATACGGACAGTGGCTACACCTTC. Protein product: CASSDTDSGYTF. The rearrangement uses TRBV28 and TRBJ1-2, with D possibly matching TRBD1 (6 bases). The CDR3 consists of 12 residues. Germline CDR1 reads MDHEN; CDR2 reads SYDVKM. Between the trimmed V and J ends, which lost 5 bases and 7 bases, there was a span of 11 bases.

This clone was recorded only once. The chain couples TRBV30 to TRBJ1-5; TRBD1 might be the D (5 bases). The V end lost 3 bases, the J end lost 3 bases, and 12 bases lay between the germline ends. This CDR3 has 14 amino acids. In germline, CDR1 is GTSNPN, CDR2 SVGIG (reference sequence). The CDR3 sequence: CAWRDRRNNQPQHF. CDR3 nucleotide sequence: TGTGCCTGGAGAGACAGAAGAAACAATCAGCCCCAGCATTTT.

This chain connects TRBV29-1 to TRBJ2-7, with 7 bases aligning to TRBD2. Germline CDR1 SQVTM, CDR2 ANQGSEA. The trim removed 2 bases at V and 4 bases at J, leaving 5 bases unmatched. The CDR3 contains 13 residues. CDR3 amino acids: CSVEYGRLYEQYV. The CDR3 DNA reads as TGCAGCGTTGAATACGGGAGGCTATACGAGCAGTACGTC.

The gene calls are TRBV7-6 and TRBJ2-3; a possible D gene is TRBD2 (7 bases). The germline V and J ends were trimmed by 4 bases and 6 bases, with 20 bases remaining between them. The CDR3 sequence is 16 residues long. CDR1 and CDR2 from the germline V gene are SGHVS and FNYEAQ. Written as DNA, the CDR3 is TGTGCCAGCAGCTCCAGCGGACATGCGGGGGCCGATACGCAGTATTTT. Translating gives CASSSSGHAGADTQYF.